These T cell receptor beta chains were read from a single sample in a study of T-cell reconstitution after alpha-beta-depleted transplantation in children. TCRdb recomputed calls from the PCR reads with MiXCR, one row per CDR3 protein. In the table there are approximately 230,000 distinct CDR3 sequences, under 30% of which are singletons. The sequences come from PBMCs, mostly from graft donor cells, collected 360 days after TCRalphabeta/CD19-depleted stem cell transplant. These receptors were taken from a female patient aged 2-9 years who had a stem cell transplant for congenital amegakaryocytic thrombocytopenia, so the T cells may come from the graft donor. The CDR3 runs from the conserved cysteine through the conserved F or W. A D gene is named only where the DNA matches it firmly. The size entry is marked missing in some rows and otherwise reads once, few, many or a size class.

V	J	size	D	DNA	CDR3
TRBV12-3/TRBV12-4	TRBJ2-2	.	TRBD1	TGTGCCACCGCAGGGGACAGGGGGCTTTCGGCGAACACCGGGGAGCTGTTTTTT	CATAGDRGLSANTGELFF
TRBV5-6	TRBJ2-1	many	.	TGTGCCAGCAGCTCCCTTTTTGAGCAGTTCTTC	CASSSLFEQFF
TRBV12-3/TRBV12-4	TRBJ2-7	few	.	TGTGCCAGTGGGAAACAGAGCTCCTACGAGCAGTACTTC	CASGKQSSYEQYF
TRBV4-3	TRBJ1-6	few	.	TGCGCCAGCAGCCAAGATGGGCCCCTCCACTTT	CASSQDGPLHF
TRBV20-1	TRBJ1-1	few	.	TGCAGTGCGAGTAAAGGGGGTTTGGCTGAAGCTTTCTTT	CSASKGGLAEAFF
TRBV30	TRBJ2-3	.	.	TGTGCCTGGAGTCGACTAACCAGCACAGATACGCAGTATTTT	CAWSRLTSTDTQYF
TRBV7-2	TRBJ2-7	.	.	TGTGCCAGCAGCTTTGACCCTGTAAGCTCCTACGAGCAGTACTTC	CASSFDPVSSYEQYF
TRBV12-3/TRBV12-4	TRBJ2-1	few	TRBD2	TGTGCCAGCAGTTTAGCGGGGACTAGCGGGAGTGGGAAAAATGAGCAGTTCTTC	CASSLAGTSGSGKNEQFF
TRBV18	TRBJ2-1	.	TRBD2	TGTGCCAGCTCACGACCCCCGACTAGCGGGAGGGTGGGGAATGAGCAGTTCTTC	CASSRPPTSGRVGNEQFF
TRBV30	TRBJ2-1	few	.	TGTGCTGCAGCCGGGTCGCGCAATGAGCAGTTCTTC	CAAAGSRNEQFF
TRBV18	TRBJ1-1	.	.	TGTGCCAGCTCACCGCAATTAGGTAACACTGAAGCTTTCTTT	CASSPQLGNTEAFF
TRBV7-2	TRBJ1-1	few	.	TGTGCCAGCAGCCTACAGGGAGTGGACACTGAAGCTTTCTTT	CASSLQGVDTEAFF
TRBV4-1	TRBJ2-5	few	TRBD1	TGCGCCAGCAGCCATTCGTCGTTCCGGGACAGGTACCAAGAGACCCAGTACTTC	CASSHSSFRDRYQETQYF
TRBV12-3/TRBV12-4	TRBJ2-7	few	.	TGTGCCAGCAGTTCGGGGTTGTGGTCCGAGCAGTACTTC	CASSSGLWSEQYF
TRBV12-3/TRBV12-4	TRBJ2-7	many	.	TGTGCCAGCAGTTTCTTGACCTACGAGCAGTACTTC	CASSFLTYEQYF
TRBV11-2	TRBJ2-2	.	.	TGTGCCAGCAGCTCAACCTCTGTCCCAGGACCCACCGGGGAGCTGTTTTTT	CASSSTSVPGPTGELFF
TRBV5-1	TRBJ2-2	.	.	TGCGCCAGCAGCTTGGAGGGAACAGGCACCGGGGAGCTGTTTTTT	CASSLEGTGTGELFF
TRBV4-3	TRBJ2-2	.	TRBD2	TGCGCCAGCAGCCAAGGCGGGGGATGGACCGGGGAGCTGTTTTTT	CASSQGGGWTGELFF
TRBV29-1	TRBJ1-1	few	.	TGCAGCGTTGAAGATGGACTTCTGGACACTGAAGCTTTCTTT	CSVEDGLLDTEAFF
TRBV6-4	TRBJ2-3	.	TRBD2	TGTGCCAGCAGTGACGGACTAGCGGGAGGGCCCTTCTCGCCAGATACGCAGTATTTT	CASSDGLAGGPFSPDTQYF
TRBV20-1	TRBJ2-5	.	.	TGCAGTGCTAGAACCGGACCTACAATTCAAGAGACCCAGTACTTC	CSARTGPTIQETQYF
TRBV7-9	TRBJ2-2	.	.	TGTGCCAGCAGCTCCGGCCTTAGCGGCACCGGGGAGCTGTTTTTT	CASSSGLSGTGELFF
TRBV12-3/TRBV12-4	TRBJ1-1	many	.	TGTGCCAGCAGTTTAGTACTATCGCGCCCTGAAGCTTTCTTT	CASSLVLSRPEAFF
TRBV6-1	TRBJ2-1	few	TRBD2	TGTGCCAGCAGCCGGCTAGCGGGAACCTCCTACAATGAGCAGTTCTTC	CASSRLAGTSYNEQFF